This TCR beta chain was observed in a study of blood T cell repertoires in COVID-19. Whole-study context: Nucleic acid was either cDNA or gDNA, and it came from T cells, B-cell-depleted T cells, or PBMCs.

Authors' methods: The authors estimated nucleated cell counts from reference gene primer amplification. Clones were sequenced by immunoSEQ multiplex PCR, and TCRdb holds only the in-frame ones, with some missing. V and J calls and clone size are given by that table; D and trimming were obtained from the DNA. The sample records some 44,000 clones, 92% being singletons. V was trimmed by 6 bases and J by 1 base, leaving 9 bases between them. There are 13 residues in the CDR3. The germline V gene encodes CDR1 LNHDA and CDR2 SQIVND (reference sequence). This receptor was obtained from a human donor in a cohort sampled during active COVID-19. The sample taken for sequencing was peripheral blood. The gene calls are TRBV19 and TRBJ1-1; a possible D gene is TRBD1 (6 bases). CDR3 nucleotide sequence: TGTGCCAGTAGGGTGACAGGGAACACTGAAGCTTTCTTT. Protein sequence: CASRVTGNTEAFF.